Shown below are 6 T cell receptor beta chains from a single sample sequenced in a study of blood T cell repertoires in COVID-19. Generated by immunoSEQ multiplex PCR, the TCRdb table keeps only in-frame clones and is missing some. The sample carries fewer than 250,000 clones, 65% to 85% recorded once. The sample comprised peripheral blood. The source is a woman aged 50 to 65 with acute or convalescent COVID-19.

In its sample, this clone was seen once. The chain joins TRBV28 to TRBJ2-2; D is undetermined. The CDR3 has 12 residues. V lost 9 bases and J 6 bases, leaving 11 bases between the germline ends. Germline-derived CDR1 and CDR2 are MDHEN and SYDVKM. The CDR3 is CASRARPGELFF. In nucleotides, the CDR3 is TGTGCCAGTAGAGCGAGGCCCGGGGAGCTGTTTTTT.

The chain links TRBV24-1 to TRBJ2-1; D might be TRBD2 (6 bases). The CDR3 has 14 amino acids. Germline lookup yields CDR1 KGHDR and CDR2 SFDVKD. Trimming removed 6 bases from V and 10 bases from J, with 18 bases in between. DNA for the CDR3: TGTGCCACCAGTACACCGGGACTTCCCTTGGAGCAGTTCTTC. Its protein is CATSTPGLPLEQFF.

This chain connects TRBV5-1 to TRBJ2-7; 7 nucleotides agree with TRBD1. Germline V gene sequence: CDR1 SGHRS, CDR2 YFSETQ. This CDR3 is built from 14 residues. Trimming took 0 bases from V and 6 from J; bases not matched to a gene: 6. CDR3: CASSLEGARSEQYF. The CDR3 bases are TGCGCCAGCAGCTTGGAGGGGGCGAGGTCCGAGCAGTACTTC. The variable domain in full, completed from reference TRBV5-1 and TRBJ2-7, reads KAGVTQTPRYLIKTRGQQVTLSCSPISGHRSVSWYQQTPGQGLQFLFEYFSETQRNKGNFPGRFSGRQFSNSRSEMNVSTLELGDSALYLCASSLEGARSEQYFGPGTRLTVT.

V usage is TRBV7-2 and J usage is TRBJ2-7; 12 bases fit TRBD2. Germline V lookup: CDR1 SGHTA, CDR2 FQGNSA. The CDR3 is 15 residues long. With 4 bases clipped from V and 4 bases from J, the junction kept 5 bases outside the gene matches. The DNA of the CDR3 is TGTGCCAGCAGCTACCAACTAGCGGGAGGATACGAGCAGTACTTC. It specifies CASSYQLAGGYEQYF. Variable domain in full (rest from reference TRBV7-2 and TRBJ2-7): GAGVSQSPSNKVTEKGKDVELRCDPISGHTALYWYRQSLGQGLEFLIYFQGNSAPDKSGLPSDRFSAERTGGSVSTLTIQRTQQEDSAVYLCASSYQLAGGYEQYFGPGTRLTVT.

This sequence joins TRBV28 and TRBJ2-7, with D unresolved. Germline values: CDR1 MDHEN, CDR2 SYDVKM. Trimming stripped 2 bases from V and 4 bases from J, with 9 bases between. This CDR3 contains 13 residues. The CDR3 sequence: CASSLTSDYEQYF. CDR3 coding DNA: TGTGCCAGCAGTTTAACCAGTGATTACGAGCAGTACTTC.

The chain employs TRBV5-1 and TRBJ2-7; a weak D match, TRBD2 (5 bases). V was shortened by 1 base and J by 0 bases, with 8 bases between the two germline ends. Germline CDR1 is SGHRS and CDR2 is YFSETQ. CDR3 size: 14 residues. The chain's CDR3 is CASSLSAASYEQYF. DNA for the CDR3: TGCGCCAGCAGCTTGTCAGCGGCCTCCTACGAGCAGTACTTC.